Many counts were recorded for the clone carrying this TCR beta chain. The antigen is unknown. Newly diagnosed hyperthyroidism patients aged 18 to 65 years had disease lasting under 2 months. Pregnant or lactating patients were excluded, as were those with uncontrolled infection or other autoimmune disease. Germline loops: CDR1 MDHEN, CDR2 SYDVKM. With V trimmed by 5 bases and J by 7 bases, 11 bases remained unmatched. The CDR3 consists of 14 residues. Amplified TCR beta CDR3 regions derived from RNA transcripts. HTBI primers were used for first-round RT-PCR of the TCR CDR3. TCRdb independently ran MiXCR on the multiplex PCR reads; one entry per CDR3 protein. The sample includes fewer than 350,000 distinct CDR3 sequences, roughly 15% of them seen just once. The entry originates in a study of T cells in Graves' hyperthyroidism and ophthalmopathy. Points from the study as a whole: Blood also held most thyroid clonotypes expanded beyond 0.001. Ophthalmopathy stood apart from stable hyperthyroidism in a 13 V-J model.

This chain uses TRBV28 with TRBJ2-7; 7 bases are shared with TRBD1. This TCR was recovered from a woman aged 40 to 49 with Graves' hyperthyroidism. The source material was blood. CDR3 sequence (DNA): TGTGCCAGCAGTATCCCGACAGGGATCAGGGAGCAGTACTTC. Its translation is CASSIPTGIREQYF. The full variable domain, rest sourced from reference TRBV28 and TRBJ2-7, is DVKVTQSSRYLVKRTGEKVFLECVQDMDHENMFWYRQDPGLGLRLIYFSYDVKMKEKGDIPEGYSVSREKKERFSLILESASTNQTSMYLCASSIPTGIREQYFGPGTRLTVT.